This T cell receptor beta chain was captured in a study of CD8 T cells in Susac syndrome. A note on this clonotype: Its target is not known.

Bulk CD8+ and CD4+ cells came from magnetic negative isolation; CD8+ TEMRA by FACS. Reverse transcription of about 0.5 to 1 ug RNA used random hexamers. TCR beta CDR3 was amplified by immunoSEQ multiplex PCR. This amplification extended across 54 Vbeta and 13 Jbeta segments. TCRdb ran MiXCR on the immunoSEQ multiplex PCR reads and lists one entry per CDR3 protein. In the table there are some 96,000 distinct CDR3 sequences, about 95% of which are singletons. Study observations and caveats: Clonal expansion was missing from Susac syndrome CD4+ T cell repertoires.

The TCR comes from a human donor with Susac syndrome. Sequencing was carried out using CD4+ T cells from PBMCs.

The CDR3 nucleotides are TGCAGCGCTCTCGCCTACGAGCAGTACTTC. The encoded protein is CSALAYEQYF. V gene TRBV29-1 combines with J gene TRBJ2-7; D is undetermined. Germline CDR1 SQVTM, CDR2 ANQGSEA. With 7 bases removed from V and 2 bases from J, the gap between germline ends came to 6 bases. This CDR3 has 10 amino acids.